Shown below are 32 T cell receptor beta chains from a single sample sequenced in a study of blood T cell repertoires in COVID-19. Profiling relied on immunoSEQ multiplex PCR, and the TCRdb table lists in-frame clones only, not all of them. The sample contains 250,000 to 350,000 clones, around 90% of which appear only once. What was sequenced was PBMCs or T cells enriched from blood (not recorded which). The receptors originated from a woman in her 30s who had recovered from COVID-19.

V is TRBV7-2 and J is TRBJ2-7; D possibly corresponds to TRBD2 (6 bases). This CDR3 is built from 17 residues. V lost 0 bases and J lost 1, with 16 bases in between. Germline CDR1 reads SGHTA; CDR2 reads FQGNSA. CDR3 in amino acids: CASSLAGIGTESYEQYF. In DNA, the CDR3 is TGTGCCAGCAGCTTAGCCGGGATCGGGACTGAATCCTACGAGCAGTACTTC.

The chain is built from TRBV29-1 and TRBJ1-1; D may be TRBD1 (6 bases). Trimming removed 3 bases from V and 6 bases from J, with 14 bases in between. CDR1 is SQVTM and CDR2 is ANQGSEA in the germline V gene. This CDR3 comprises 13 residues. The CDR3 bases are TGCAGCGTTGATCAGGGGCTGAGGCCTGAAGCTTTCTTT. Translation gives CSVDQGLRPEAFF.

This clone appeared a few times. The chain joins TRBV29-1 to TRBJ2-3; 9 nucleotides line up with TRBD2. CDR1 is SQVTM, CDR2 ANQGSEA, per germline. CDR3 length equals 13 residues. V gave up 3 bases and J gave up 3 bases; unmatched junction bases: 1. CDR3 DNA sequence: TGCAGCGTTGACAGCGGGGGGACAGATACGCAGTATTTT. Protein product: CSVDSGGTDTQYF.

This clone was seen a single time. The chain has TRBV9 and TRBJ1-4; 9 nucleotides line up with TRBD1. With 3 bases clipped from V and 8 bases from J, the junction kept 5 bases outside the gene matches. Germline CDR1 SGDLS, CDR2 YYNGEE. The CDR3 has 14 residues. CDR3 loop: CASSEQGAREKLFF. As DNA, the CDR3 is TGTGCCAGCAGCGAACAGGGGGCTCGGGAAAAACTGTTTTTT. Filled out from reference TRBV9 and TRBJ1-4, the complete variable domain reads DSGVTQTPKHLITATGQRVTLRCSPRSGDLSVYWYQQSLDQGLQFLIQYYNGEERAKGNILERFSAQQFPDLHSELNLSSLELGDSALYFCASSEQGAREKLFFGSGTQLSVL.

The V gene is TRBV10-1, the J gene TRBJ2-7; 7 bases agree with TRBD1. Germline-derived CDR1 and CDR2 are WNHNN and SYGVQD (reference sequence). The length of the CDR3 is 14 residues. J was trimmed by 2 bases and V by 5 bases; bases with no gene match: 6. The CDR3, as DNA: TGCGCCAGCAGTTTCGACAGGGTCCCCTACGAGCAGTACTTC. It specifies CASSFDRVPYEQYF.

This chain joins TRBV11-3 and TRBJ2-1; D uncertain. Germline-derived CDR1 and CDR2 are SGHNT and YENEEA. The CDR3 sequence is 14 residues long. The V end was cut by 5 bases, the J end by 8 bases, with 16 bases between. Here the CDR3 DNA reads TGTGCCAGCAGCGCTCGCCCCGGTGGAGATGAGCAGTTCTTC. Residues: CASSARPGGDEQFF.

The chain's CDR3 is CASSLAANSYEQYF. The CDR3 nucleotides are TGTGCCAGCAGCTTAGCGGCCAACTCCTACGAGCAGTACTTC. The chain couples TRBV7-6 to TRBJ2-7; D not certain. CDR3 size: 14 residues. Germline-derived CDR1 and CDR2 are SGHVS and FNYEAQ. V was pared by 0 bases and J by 0 bases, with 6 bases between. Together with reference TRBV7-6 and TRBJ2-7, the CDR3 gives the full variable domain: GAGVSQSPRYKVTKRGQDVALRCDPISGHVSLYWYRQALGQGPEFLTYFNYEAQQDKSGLPNDRFSAERPEGSISTLTIQRTEQRDSAMYRCASSLAANSYEQYFGPGTRLTVT.

This chain joins TRBV6-5 and TRBJ1-2; unclear D gene. Germline V gives CDR1 MNHEY, CDR2 SVGAGI. The CDR3 covers 13 residues. V shed 4 bases and J shed 8 bases, with 14 bases lying between them. Here the CDR3 DNA reads TGTGCCAGCAGTTTACAGCTGCCTGGGGGCTACACCTTC. Its protein is CASSLQLPGGYTF.

The chain links TRBV14 to TRBJ1-1; D is undetermined. Per the germline V gene, CDR1 is SGHDN and CDR2 is FVKESK. Trimming pared 0 bases from V and 4 bases from J, leaving 12 bases between. The CDR3 contains 15 residues. The CDR3 here is CASSQEASGFTEAFF. As DNA, the CDR3 is TGTGCCAGCAGCCAAGAAGCTTCGGGGTTCACTGAAGCTTTCTTT. Full variable domain (missing parts from reference TRBV14 and TRBJ1-1): EAGVTQFPSHSVIEKGQTVTLRCDPISGHDNLYWYRRVMGKEIKFLLHFVKESKQDESGMPNNRFLAERTGGTYSTLKVQPAELEDSGVYFCASSQEASGFTEAFFGQGTRLTVV.

V is TRBV7-2 and J is TRBJ1-4; the D gene is possibly TRBD1 (5 bases). Deletions cut 5 bases from V and 10 bases from J, with 14 bases between. Germline loops: CDR1 SGHTA, CDR2 FQGNSA. The CDR3 runs 13 residues. Written as DNA, the CDR3 is TGTGCCAGCAGCCCCACGGGGGAGGGAAAACTGTTTTTT. Translation: CASSPTGEGKLFF.

This sequence joins TRBV29-1 and TRBJ1-1; 8 nucleotides align to TRBD1. V shed 5 bases and J 5 bases; nucleotides not matched to a gene: 7. Per the germline V gene, CDR1 is SQVTM and CDR2 is ANQGSEA. The length of the CDR3 is 13 residues. CDR3 bases: TGCAGCGTTTTCCCAGGGGGCTTAACTGAAGCTTTCTTT. This codes for CSVFPGGLTEAFF.

The rearrangement joins TRBV4-3 to TRBJ1-2; 7 bases fit TRBD1. The CDR3 is 15 residues long. CDR1 is LGHNA, CDR2 YSLEER, per germline. With V trimmed by 0 bases and J by 4 bases, 5 bases remained unmatched. The CDR3 DNA reads TGCGCCAGCAGCCAAGACCGACAGGGTATCTATGGCTACACCTTC. Its protein is CASSQDRQGIYGYTF.

The chain is built from TRBV28 and TRBJ1-2; 8 positions agree with TRBD1. Germline V gives CDR1 MDHEN, CDR2 SYDVKM. Germline trimming cut 3 bases from V and 8 bases from J; bases unmatched to any gene: 8. This CDR3 is 14 amino acids long. The CDR3 region is CASSFPATGEGYTF. The CDR3 nucleotides are TGTGCCAGCAGTTTCCCCGCGACAGGGGAGGGCTACACCTTC.

The genes are TRBV10-2 and TRBJ2-3; 9 positions match TRBD1. The CDR3 is 15 residues long. V trimming: 6 bases; J trimming: 0 bases; junction bases outside the gene matches: 4. Germline values: CDR1 WSHSY, CDR2 SAAADI. Here the CDR3 DNA reads TGCGCCAGCAGACGGACAGGGGCCAGCACAGATACGCAGTATTTT. This codes for CASRRTGASTDTQYF.

This chain joins TRBV24-1 and TRBJ1-1, with D maybe TRBD1 (5 bases). Germline V gives CDR1 KGHDR, CDR2 SFDVKD. V lost 4 bases and J 12 bases, leaving 23 bases between the germline ends. This CDR3 is 15 amino acids long. CDR3 bases: TGTGCCACCAGTGACCCACGGACATCGGGTGTCGAGACTTTCTTT. Its translation: CATSDPRTSGVETFF.

The J gene is TRBJ1-5, the V gene TRBV28; tentative D call: TRBD1 (5 bases). Per germline, CDR1 MDHEN and CDR2 SYDVKM. The V gene lost 2 bases and the J gene lost 2 bases, with 16 bases spanning the gap. The CDR3 is 17 amino acids. Here the CDR3 DNA reads TGTGCCAGCAGTTTAAGAGCGGGGGGGTACGGCAATCAGCCCCAGCATTTT. Translating it yields CASSLRAGGYGNQPQHF.

The rearrangement uses TRBV9 and TRBJ2-1; 13 nucleotides align to TRBD2. CDR3 size: 19 residues. Germline V gives CDR1 SGDLS, CDR2 YYNGEE. V lost 3 bases, J lost 2 bases, and 11 bases stayed unmatched. CDR3 DNA: TGTGCCAGCAGCGGTAGGCAAGGGACTAGCGGGAATCCCTACAATGAGCAGTTCTTC. Residues: CASSGRQGTSGNPYNEQFF.

The chain combines TRBV5-1 with TRBJ1-2; no definite D call. Trimming stripped 4 bases from V and 8 bases from J, with 12 bases between. The CDR3 contains 12 residues. Germline CDR1 and CDR2: SGHRS and YFSETQ. The CDR3 loop is CASSPGGVGYTF. CDR3 bases: TGCGCCAGCAGCCCCGGCGGGGTGGGCTACACCTTC.

The count of this clone is one. The gene calls are TRBV9 and TRBJ1-2; 7 nucleotides agree with TRBD1. The CDR3 extends over 17 amino acids. V lost 3 bases, J lost 8 bases, and 19 bases stayed unmatched. Germline V gene sequence: CDR1 SGDLS, CDR2 YYNGEE. The chain's CDR3 is CASSAPKIGGENWGYTF. In DNA, the CDR3 is TGTGCCAGCAGCGCCCCAAAAATAGGGGGCGAAAATTGGGGCTACACCTTC. The variable domain in full, completed from reference TRBV9 and TRBJ1-2, reads DSGVTQTPKHLITATGQRVTLRCSPRSGDLSVYWYQQSLDQGLQFLIQYYNGEERAKGNILERFSAQQFPDLHSELNLSSLELGDSALYFCASSAPKIGGENWGYTFGSGTRLTVV.

The rearrangement uses TRBV6-5 and TRBJ1-5; perhaps TRBD1 as D (5 bases). Germline loops: CDR1 MNHEY, CDR2 SVGAGI. V was cut by 7 bases and J by 1 base, with 11 bases left in between. The CDR3 runs 14 residues. This chain's CDR3 is CASKQEGSNQPQHF. The CDR3 DNA is TGTGCCAGCAAACAGGAGGGAAGCAATCAGCCCCAGCATTTT.

The sample holds a few counts of this clone. The chain has TRBV5-1 and TRBJ1-1; possibly TRBD1 for D (6 bases). The CDR3 loop spans 19 amino acids. Germline values: CDR1 SGHRS, CDR2 YFSETQ. V lost 0 bases and J 1 base, leaving 22 bases between the germline ends. CDR3 amino acids: CASSLASGLRAGANTEAFF. CDR3 DNA sequence: TGCGCCAGCAGCTTGGCATCCGGGCTAAGAGCAGGGGCGAACACTGAAGCTTTCTTT.

This clone was counted a single time. This chain connects TRBV5-1 to TRBJ1-6, with D hard to call. Trimming removed 1 base from V and 8 bases from J, with 10 bases in between. The germline gives CDR1 SGHRS, CDR2 YFSETQ. This CDR3 comprises 14 residues. CDR3 region: CASSLYNGDSPLHF. The CDR3, as DNA: TGCGCCAGCAGCTTGTACAATGGTGATTCACCCCTCCACTTT.

The V gene is TRBV6-1, the J gene TRBJ1-3, with a weak D call TRBD1 (6 bases). The CDR3 has 16 residues. The germline V and J ends were trimmed by 2 bases and 0 bases, with 11 bases remaining between them. Per germline, CDR1 MNHNS and CDR2 SASEGT. CDR3 coding DNA: TGTGCCAGCAGTGAACAGGGGCGGCTCTCTGGAAACACCATATATTTT. Its protein product is CASSEQGRLSGNTIYF.

The chain carries TRBV7-9 and TRBJ1-1; maybe TRBD1 (6 bases). This CDR3 spans 16 amino acids. Germline CDR1 and CDR2: SEHNR and FQNEAQ (reference sequence). V was pared by 2 bases and J by 4 bases, with 17 bases between. The DNA for the CDR3 is TGTGCCAGCAGCTTACTTACCGTACAGGGTGGCACTGAAGCTTTCTTT. Its translation is CASSLLTVQGGTEAFF.

There are a few counts of this clone. The gene calls are TRBV2 and TRBJ1-3, with TRBD1 identical over 8 bases. The CDR3 spans 19 residues. CDR1 SNHLY and CDR2 FYNNEI come from the germline V gene. V lost 3 bases, J lost 4 bases, and 17 bases stayed unmatched. This CDR3 reads CASSDWTGRVNGVGNTIYF. CDR3 DNA: TGTGCCAGCAGTGATTGGACAGGGCGAGTTAATGGAGTCGGAAACACCATATATTTT.

V usage is TRBV2 and J usage is TRBJ2-1; the match to TRBD1 covers 7 bases. The germline CDR1 and CDR2 sequences are SNHLY and FYNNEI. V shed 9 bases, J shed 6 bases, and the junction held 8 bases outside the gene matches. The CDR3 totals 13 residues. DNA for the CDR3: TGTGCCAGTACGACAGGGATCCCCAATGAGCAGTTCTTC. Protein sequence: CASTTGIPNEQFF. Full variable domain (outside the CDR3, taken from reference TRBV2 and TRBJ2-1): EPEVTQTPSHQVTQMGQEVILRCVPISNHLYFYWYRQILGQKVEFLVSFYNNEISEKSEIFDDQFSVERPDGSNFTLKIRSTKLEDSAMYFCASTTGIPNEQFFGPGTRLTVL.

This chain links TRBV27 with TRBJ1-1; unclear D gene. V lost 2 bases to trimming and J lost 10 bases, with 20 bases between them. The CDR3 length is 15 residues. Per the germline V gene, CDR1 is MNHEY and CDR2 is SMNVEV (reference sequence). CDR3 loop: CASSLSQRGQARAFF. The CDR3 nucleotides are TGTGCCAGCAGTTTAAGTCAACGGGGTCAAGCGAGAGCTTTCTTT.

J is TRBJ2-3 and V is TRBV13; D is possibly TRBD2 (6 bases). The CDR3 has 18 amino acids. The V end was cut by 7 bases, the J end by 2 bases, with 25 bases between. Germline V gene lookup returns CDR1 PRHDT and CDR2 FYEKMQ (reference sequence). The CDR3 nucleotides read TGTGCCAGCATCCTCCGGGCCGAAGCGGGCCGAACCACAGATACGCAGTATTTT. This encodes CASILRAEAGRTTDTQYF.

This rearrangement joins TRBV7-9 to TRBJ2-3, with a weak D call TRBD1 (6 bases). The V end lost 7 bases, the J end lost 4 bases, and 12 bases lay between the germline ends. The germline CDR1 and CDR2 sequences are SEHNR and FQNEAQ (reference sequence). The CDR3 contains 13 residues. CDR3 residues: CASTSGAADTQYF. CDR3 nucleotide sequence: TGTGCCAGCACATCAGGGGCGGCAGATACGCAGTATTTT.

This rearrangement joins TRBV7-3 to TRBJ1-2; D might be TRBD1 (5 bases). Germline CDR1 and CDR2: SGHTA and FQGTGA. The CDR3 is 13 residues long. Trimming took 5 bases from V and 4 from J, leaving 11 bases between them. The CDR3 nucleotides read TGTGCCAGCAGCACCCAGGGTGGCTATGGCTACACCTTC. It encodes CASSTQGGYGYTF.

The chain recombines TRBV2 with TRBJ1-1, with D possibly TRBD1 on 5 matching bases. Germline V CDR1 and CDR2: SNHLY, FYNNEI. The CDR3 length is 14 residues. V lost 0 bases to trimming and J lost 8 bases, with 13 bases between them. The CDR3 region has the DNA TGTGCCAGCAGTGAAGCGCGTTACAGGCCGGAAGCTTTCTTT. Translated: CASSEARYRPEAFF.

CDR3 in DNA: TGTGCCAGCAGCCCTACGTGGGGAGAGTACCAAGAGACCCAGTACTTC. It is translated as CASSPTWGEYQETQYF. This chain uses TRBV13 with TRBJ2-5, with TRBD2 as a possible D gene (5 bases). The CDR3 totals 16 residues. CDR1 PRHDT and CDR2 FYEKMQ come from the germline V gene (reference sequence). V lost 5 bases and J lost 0, with 16 bases in between.